Presented here are 5 T cell receptor beta chains from one specimen sequenced in a study of siplizumab effects on memory and regulatory T cells. Profiling relied on immunoSEQ multiplex PCR, and the TCRdb table lists in-frame clones only, not all of them. The sample lists 97,000 or so clones, about 94% occurring once. Sequenced input: CD4+ T cells sorted from blood. The receptors were gathered from a human donor in good health.

The chain joins TRBV28 to TRBJ1-5, with unresolved D. The CDR3 has 14 amino acids. V gave up 2 bases and J gave up 9 bases, with 14 bases separating them. Germline assignment: CDR1 MDHEN and CDR2 SYDVKM. CDR3 sequence: CASSLTAGYRPQHF. DNA of the CDR3: TGTGCCAGCAGTTTAACGGCCGGGTATCGGCCCCAGCATTTT.

DNA for the CDR3: TGTGCCAGCAGCTTTCGACAGGCTTCAGGCAATGAGCAGTTCTTC. Its translation is CASSFRQASGNEQFF. The chain has TRBV7-3 and TRBJ2-1; a possible D gene is TRBD1 (6 bases). The CDR3 length is 15 residues. Trimming left V 3 bases short and J 6 bases short, with 15 bases between. The germline CDR1 and CDR2 sequences are SGHTA and FQGTGA.

This sequence joins TRBV18 and TRBJ2-1, with 8 bases fitting TRBD1. The germline V gene encodes CDR1 KGHSH and CDR2 LQKENI. The CDR3 totals 18 residues. J lost 1 base, V lost 1 base, and 9 bases had no gene match. The CDR3 is CASSPLITQGGSYNEQFF. The CDR3 DNA follows: TGTGCCAGCTCACCACTAATAACACAGGGGGGATCCTACAATGAGCAGTTCTTC.

The chain has TRBV7-7 and TRBJ2-2, with D maybe TRBD1 (5 bases). CDR3 size: 14 residues. CDR1 and CDR2 from the germline V gene are SSHAT and FNYEAQ (reference sequence). V shed 6 bases and J shed 1 base, with 9 bases lying between them. The CDR3 here is CASRSGLNTGELFF. The DNA for the CDR3 is TGTGCCAGCAGATCAGGGCTGAACACCGGGGAGCTGTTTTTT.

The count of this clone is one. J is TRBJ2-3 and V is TRBV5-4, with D unresolved. The CDR3 length is 19 residues. V was trimmed by 0 bases and J by 2 bases, leaving 22 bases between them. Germline CDR1 is SGHNT and CDR2 is YYREEE (reference sequence). The CDR3 sequence is CASSLDAWVGSFDTDTQYF. The CDR3, as DNA: TGTGCCAGCAGCTTGGACGCCTGGGTTGGATCCTTTGACACAGATACGCAGTATTTT.